This is a list of T cell receptor beta chains from one sample in a study of shared clonotypes between healthy human individuals. TCRdb's copy holds only in-frame clones and misses some; the assay was immunoSEQ multiplex PCR. Seen here are around 690,000 clones, 90% observed once, and the top ten hold 34%. Material: memory CD8+ T cells from PBMCs. Receptors originate from a man younger than 35 in good health. Some clones in this sample may be carry-over from other donors' samples. Each CDR3 is given with its conserved first and last residue. Each record gives: clone size, J gene, D gene, V gene, CDR3 DNA, CDR3 protein. A D gene is named only where the DNA matches it firmly. Size tells how often a clone was seen (once, few, many) or the class of an expanded clone, and some rows leave it out.

clone size: -; J gene: TRBJ1-4; D gene: -; V gene: TRBV4-3; CDR3 DNA: TGCGCCAGCAGCCAGAGTCCGGGACGGGACAATGAAAAACTGTTTTTT; CDR3 protein: CASSQSPGRDNEKLFF
clone size: -; J gene: TRBJ2-3; D gene: -; V gene: TRBV29-1; CDR3 DNA: TGCAGCGTTGAGGGGGCGGAGAACCATGATACGCAGTATTTT; CDR3 protein: CSVEGAENHDTQYF
clone size: -; J gene: TRBJ1-3; D gene: TRBD1; V gene: TRBV9; CDR3 DNA: TGTGCCAGCAGCCCATGGGGGACAGGGGGCGCTGATGGAAACACCATATATTTT; CDR3 protein: CASSPWGTGGADGNTIYF
clone size: -; J gene: TRBJ1-6; D gene: -; V gene: TRBV27; CDR3 DNA: TGTGCCAGCAGTTTAGGGGGGTCGAATTCACCCCTCCACTTT; CDR3 protein: CASSLGGSNSPLHF
clone size: -; J gene: TRBJ2-7; D gene: -; V gene: TRBV9; CDR3 DNA: TGTGCCAGCAGCGCTTCCGGGAGCAGGGTCAACGAGCAGTACTTC; CDR3 protein: CASSASGSRVNEQYF
clone size: -; J gene: TRBJ1-6; D gene: -; V gene: TRBV30; CDR3 DNA: TGTGCCTGGAGTAGGGGAGATAATTCACCCCTCCACTTT; CDR3 protein: CAWSRGDNSPLHF
clone size: -; J gene: TRBJ2-1; D gene: TRBD2; V gene: TRBV7-8; CDR3 DNA: TGTGCCAGCAGCTTACTTCTAGCGGGGGGTTTCGGTGAGCAGTTCTTC; CDR3 protein: CASSLLLAGGFGEQFF
clone size: -; J gene: TRBJ2-2; D gene: TRBD1; V gene: TRBV19; CDR3 DNA: TGTGCCAGTAGGGGGACAGGAAGGAACACCGGGGAGCTGTTTTTT; CDR3 protein: CASRGTGRNTGELFF
clone size: -; J gene: TRBJ1-2; D gene: -; V gene: TRBV29-1; CDR3 DNA: TGCAGCGTTGAGGGAGGTTATGGCTACACCTTC; CDR3 protein: CSVEGGYGYTF
clone size: once; J gene: TRBJ1-4; D gene: -; V gene: TRBV15; CDR3 DNA: TGTGCCACCAGCCGGGCCGGGGCAACTAATGAAAAACTGTTTTTT; CDR3 protein: CATSRAGATNEKLFF
clone size: -; J gene: TRBJ2-1; D gene: TRBD2; V gene: TRBV7-8; CDR3 DNA: TGTGCCAGCAGCGAAAAGACCGGGACTAGCGCCTACAATGAGCAGTTCTTC; CDR3 protein: CASSEKTGTSAYNEQFF
clone size: few; J gene: TRBJ1-1; D gene: TRBD1; V gene: TRBV11-2; CDR3 DNA: TGTGCCAGCAGCCGACCGACAGGGTCTGAAGCTTTCTTT; CDR3 protein: CASSRPTGSEAFF
clone size: -; J gene: TRBJ2-3; D gene: -; V gene: TRBV15; CDR3 DNA: TGTGCCACCAGCGCCGCAATCCTGGCGGGGTACACAGATACGCAGTATTTT; CDR3 protein: CATSAAILAGYTDTQYF
clone size: -; J gene: TRBJ2-3; D gene: -; V gene: TRBV27; CDR3 DNA: TGTGCCAGCAGTTTATGGTGGCGGAGCACAGATACGCAGTATTTT; CDR3 protein: CASSLWWRSTDTQYF
clone size: -; J gene: TRBJ2-7; D gene: -; V gene: TRBV2; CDR3 DNA: TGTGCGACCAGACGGGGTGAGGTGCACTACGAGCAGTACTTC; CDR3 protein: CATRRGEVHYEQYF
clone size: -; J gene: TRBJ2-7; D gene: -; V gene: TRBV4-2; CDR3 DNA: TGTGCCAGCAGCCAAGAAACAGGACTTGTCTACGAGCAGTACTTC; CDR3 protein: CASSQETGLVYEQYF
clone size: -; J gene: TRBJ2-7; D gene: TRBD2; V gene: TRBV11-2; CDR3 DNA: TGTGCCAGCAGCCGAGGACTAGCGGGAGACTACGAGCAGTACTTC; CDR3 protein: CASSRGLAGDYEQYF
clone size: -; J gene: TRBJ2-5; D gene: TRBD1; V gene: TRBV15; CDR3 DNA: TGTGCCACCAGCAGCTCGGACAGGGCAGAGACCCAGTACTTC; CDR3 protein: CATSSSDRAETQYF
clone size: -; J gene: TRBJ2-1; D gene: TRBD2; V gene: TRBV9; CDR3 DNA: TGTGCCAGCAGCGGGACTAGCGGCGACAACAATGAGCAGTTCTTC; CDR3 protein: CASSGTSGDNNEQFF
clone size: -; J gene: TRBJ2-3; D gene: -; V gene: TRBV19; CDR3 DNA: TGTGCCAGTAGTATAGATTTTTCTCTCCGGCAGGGTATAGGAGATACGCAGTATTTT; CDR3 protein: CASSIDFSLRQGIGDTQYF
clone size: -; J gene: TRBJ1-1; D gene: TRBD1; V gene: TRBV29-1; CDR3 DNA: TGCAGCGTTGCACAGGGGGACGCTTTCTTT; CDR3 protein: CSVAQGDAFF
clone size: -; J gene: TRBJ2-3; D gene: -; V gene: TRBV4-1; CDR3 DNA: TGCGCCAGCAGCGGGAACAGGGAATCGGATACGCAGTATTTT; CDR3 protein: CASSGNRESDTQYF
clone size: -; J gene: TRBJ2-1; D gene: -; V gene: TRBV6-6; CDR3 DNA: TGTGCCAGCAGTTACGGGGGGCGCCTCTCCTACAATGAGCAGTTCTTC; CDR3 protein: CASSYGGRLSYNEQFF
clone size: -; J gene: TRBJ2-7; D gene: -; V gene: TRBV15; CDR3 DNA: TGTGCCACCAGCAGAGACAGGACGATAATTTACGAGCAGTACTTC; CDR3 protein: CATSRDRTIIYEQYF
clone size: -; J gene: TRBJ1-1; D gene: TRBD1; V gene: TRBV27; CDR3 DNA: TGTGCCAGCAGTCTGGACAGGGCGTACACTGAAGCTTTCTTT; CDR3 protein: CASSLDRAYTEAFF
clone size: -; J gene: TRBJ2-1; D gene: TRBD1; V gene: TRBV27; CDR3 DNA: TGTGCCAACCGGACAGGGTGCTCCTACAATGAGCAGTTCTTC; CDR3 protein: CANRTGCSYNEQFF
clone size: -; J gene: TRBJ1-1; D gene: -; V gene: TRBV27; CDR3 DNA: TGTGCCAGCAGTTTAGGAGGGGGGAGTGTCACGGAAGCTTTCTTT; CDR3 protein: CASSLGGGSVTEAFF
clone size: -; J gene: TRBJ1-1; D gene: -; V gene: TRBV27; CDR3 DNA: TGTGCCAGCAGGTTAAATGGGCCCTTAATGAACACTGAAGCTTTCTTT; CDR3 protein: CASRLNGPLMNTEAFF
clone size: once; J gene: TRBJ1-1; D gene: -; V gene: TRBV6-5; CDR3 DNA: TGTGCCAGCAGTTTAGCGTTGAACACTGAAGCTTTCTTT; CDR3 protein: CASSLALNTEAFF
clone size: once; J gene: TRBJ2-7; D gene: -; V gene: TRBV27; CDR3 DNA: TGTGCCAGCAGTTTAAACGGCAAAGACTACGAGCAGTACTTC; CDR3 protein: CASSLNGKDYEQYF
clone size: -; J gene: TRBJ2-1; D gene: TRBD2; V gene: TRBV2; CDR3 DNA: TGTGCCAGCCAGGGACTAGCGGGAGGGAAGGCCAATGAGCAGTTCTTC; CDR3 protein: CASQGLAGGKANEQFF
clone size: -; J gene: TRBJ2-3; D gene: -; V gene: TRBV21-1; CDR3 DNA: -; CDR3 protein: CASSKVASGSGYANTQYF
clone size: -; J gene: TRBJ2-1; D gene: -; V gene: TRBV7-9; CDR3 DNA: TGTGCCAGCAGCTTAGCGCTGAGATCGCACAATGAGCAGTTCTTC; CDR3 protein: CASSLALRSHNEQFF
clone size: -; J gene: TRBJ2-1; D gene: -; V gene: TRBV11-1; CDR3 DNA: TGTGCCAGCAGCCAGGGGGCGGGAGGGCCTCAAGAGCAGTTCTTC; CDR3 protein: CASSQGAGGPQEQFF
clone size: -; J gene: TRBJ1-2; D gene: -; V gene: TRBV27; CDR3 DNA: TGTGCCAGCAGCCGCCTGGGGGCAGGGGTTCTTTACCCTTATGGCTACACCTTC; CDR3 protein: CASSRLGAGVLYPYGYTF
clone size: -; J gene: TRBJ1-1; D gene: TRBD1; V gene: TRBV4-1; CDR3 DNA: TGCGCCAGCAGCCAACTTCCATCCGGGACAGTGTTATTCACTGAAGCTTTCTTT; CDR3 protein: CASSQLPSGTVLFTEAFF
clone size: -; J gene: TRBJ2-5; D gene: -; V gene: TRBV7-9; CDR3 DNA: TGTGCCAGCGGGGGCCCTCAAGAGACCCAGTACTTC; CDR3 protein: CASGGPQETQYF
clone size: -; J gene: TRBJ2-1; D gene: -; V gene: TRBV30; CDR3 DNA: TGTGCCTGGAGTGCCCGGGACACCTACAATGAGCAGTTCTTC; CDR3 protein: CAWSARDTYNEQFF
clone size: -; J gene: TRBJ2-1; D gene: -; V gene: TRBV13; CDR3 DNA: TGTGCCAGCAGCGCCGCTTACAATGAGCAGTTCTTC; CDR3 protein: CASSAAYNEQFF
clone size: -; J gene: TRBJ2-1; D gene: TRBD1; V gene: TRBV28; CDR3 DNA: TGTGCCAGCAGGAGGGGGACAGGCTCGAATGAGCAGTTCTTC; CDR3 protein: CASRRGTGSNEQFF
clone size: -; J gene: TRBJ2-1; D gene: -; V gene: TRBV15; CDR3 DNA: TGTGCCACCAGCAGAGGCGTGGGGACAAGCTCCTACAATGAGCAGTTCTTC; CDR3 protein: CATSRGVGTSSYNEQFF
clone size: few; J gene: TRBJ1-1; D gene: -; V gene: TRBV5-1; CDR3 DNA: TGCGCCAGCAGCGGGGACACCTTGAACACTGAAGCTTTCTTT; CDR3 protein: CASSGDTLNTEAFF
clone size: -; J gene: TRBJ2-1; D gene: TRBD1; V gene: TRBV4-2; CDR3 DNA: TGTGCCAGCAGCCAAGATCAACAGGGGATGGCCTACAATGAGCAGTTCTTC; CDR3 protein: CASSQDQQGMAYNEQFF
clone size: -; J gene: TRBJ1-1; D gene: -; V gene: TRBV28; CDR3 DNA: TGTGCCAGCAATGAGGGGTCGTACACTGAAGCTTTCTTT; CDR3 protein: CASNEGSYTEAFF
clone size: -; J gene: TRBJ2-7; D gene: TRBD1; V gene: TRBV19; CDR3 DNA: TGTGCCAGTAGTATCGCGGACAGGGTACAGACCTACGAGCAGTACTTC; CDR3 protein: CASSIADRVQTYEQYF
clone size: -; J gene: TRBJ1-4; D gene: -; V gene: TRBV5-1; CDR3 DNA: TGCGCCAGCCGGCCTCTTTTTTGGGGCGGCGAAGAAAAACTGTTTTTT; CDR3 protein: CASRPLFWGGEEKLFF
clone size: -; J gene: TRBJ1-1; D gene: -; V gene: TRBV11-2; CDR3 DNA: TGTGCCAGCAGCTTAGGCCGAGAGGGCCCGAACACTGAAGCTTTCTTT; CDR3 protein: CASSLGREGPNTEAFF
clone size: -; J gene: TRBJ2-5; D gene: -; V gene: TRBV6-8; CDR3 DNA: TGTGCCAGCATTAATGGTCTGGGACAGGGATGGCGGGAGGCCTTGGAGACCCAGTACTTC; CDR3 protein: CASINGLGQGWREALETQYF
clone size: -; J gene: TRBJ2-7; D gene: -; V gene: TRBV21-1; CDR3 DNA: TGTGCCAGCAGCAAAGGCATGGCTAGCGGGAGGGTTATCTACGAGCAGTACTTC; CDR3 protein: CASSKGMASGRVIYEQYF
clone size: -; J gene: TRBJ1-2; D gene: -; V gene: TRBV5-6; CDR3 DNA: TGTGCCAGCAGCTTTGGGGGAGCCCCCGGCTACACCTTC; CDR3 protein: CASSFGGAPGYTF
clone size: -; J gene: TRBJ2-3; D gene: -; V gene: TRBV11-2; CDR3 DNA: TGTGCCAGCAGCGGGGGTAGGGTGTCGGATACGCAGTATTTT; CDR3 protein: CASSGGRVSDTQYF
clone size: few; J gene: TRBJ1-5; D gene: TRBD1; V gene: TRBV13; CDR3 DNA: TGTGCCAGCAGCCCAAAGGGACAGGCTGGCAATCAGCCCCAGCATTTT; CDR3 protein: CASSPKGQAGNQPQHF
clone size: -; J gene: TRBJ1-1; D gene: -; V gene: TRBV6-6; CDR3 DNA: TGTGCCAGCAGTTACGCTAGGGTGTTTGGGTGGACTGAAGCTTTCTTT; CDR3 protein: CASSYARVFGWTEAFF
clone size: -; J gene: TRBJ2-7; D gene: -; V gene: TRBV15; CDR3 DNA: TGTGCCACCAGCAGTGGCACCTCCTACGAGCAGTACTTC; CDR3 protein: CATSSGTSYEQYF
clone size: once; J gene: TRBJ2-1; D gene: -; V gene: TRBV7-9; CDR3 DNA: TGTGCCAGCTCCAGTACCGCAGGGCCGCATGAGCAGTTCTTC; CDR3 protein: CASSSTAGPHEQFF
clone size: -; J gene: TRBJ1-2; D gene: -; V gene: TRBV9; CDR3 DNA: TGTGCCAGCAGCGTAGCTTCAGGCAGGGGCCAATACTATGACTACACCTTC; CDR3 protein: CASSVASGRGQYYDYTF
clone size: -; J gene: TRBJ1-2; D gene: -; V gene: TRBV6-1; CDR3 DNA: TGTGCCAGCACCGGGGGGTTGGATGGCTACACCTTC; CDR3 protein: CASTGGLDGYTF
clone size: -; J gene: TRBJ2-2; D gene: -; V gene: TRBV19; CDR3 DNA: TGTGCCAGTCGCTCAAATTTTGGGGAGCTGTTTTTT; CDR3 protein: CASRSNFGELFF
clone size: -; J gene: TRBJ1-3; D gene: TRBD1; V gene: TRBV28; CDR3 DNA: TGTGCCAGCAGTTTAAGGGTCGTAGGACAGGGTGGTAACACCATATATTTT; CDR3 protein: CASSLRVVGQGGNTIYF
clone size: -; J gene: TRBJ2-5; D gene: -; V gene: TRBV2; CDR3 DNA: TGTGCCAGCAGTGAGGGGAGAGGAACTGAGACCCAGTACTTC; CDR3 protein: CASSEGRGTETQYF